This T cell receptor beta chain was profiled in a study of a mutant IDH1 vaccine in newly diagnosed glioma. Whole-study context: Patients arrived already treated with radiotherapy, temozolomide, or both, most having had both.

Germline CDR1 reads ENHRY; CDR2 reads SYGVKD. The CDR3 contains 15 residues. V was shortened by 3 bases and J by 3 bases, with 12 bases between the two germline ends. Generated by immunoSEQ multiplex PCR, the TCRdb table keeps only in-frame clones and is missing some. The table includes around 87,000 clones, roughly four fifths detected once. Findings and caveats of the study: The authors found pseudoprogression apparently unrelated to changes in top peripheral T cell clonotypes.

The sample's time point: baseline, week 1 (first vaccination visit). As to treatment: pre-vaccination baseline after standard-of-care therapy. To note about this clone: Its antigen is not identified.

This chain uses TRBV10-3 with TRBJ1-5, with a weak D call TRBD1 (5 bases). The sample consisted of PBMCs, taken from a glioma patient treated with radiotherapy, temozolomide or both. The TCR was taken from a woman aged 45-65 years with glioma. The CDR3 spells CAISESRGANQPQHF. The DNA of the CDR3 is TGTGCCATCAGTGAATCGAGGGGAGCCAATCAGCCCCAGCATTTT.